The 19 T cell receptor beta chains reported below all come from one sample, sequenced in a study of memory CD4+ T cells and cytomegalovirus serostatus. Single viable CD3+CD4+CD8-CD45RO+ cells were sorted as the memory CD4+ T cells. Sequencing used immunoSEQ multiplex PCR; TCRdb keeps in-frame clones, though not all of them. This table holds 61,000 or so clones, around three quarters found once. What was sequenced was memory CD4+ T cells from blood. The receptors come from an adult in good health and CMV-seronegative. Some clones in this sample may be carry-over from other donors' samples.

CDR3 DNA: TGTGCCAGCAGCTTACCGCGGTACGGGAATACGCAGTATTTT. Its translation is CASSLPRYGNTQYF. The chain carries TRBV7-9 and TRBJ2-3; D may be TRBD2 (5 bases). The CDR3 totals 14 residues. V shed 2 bases and J shed 7 bases, with 13 bases lying between them. Per germline, CDR1 SEHNR and CDR2 FQNEAQ (reference sequence).

This clone has more than one count but fewer than ten. The chain couples TRBV7-2 to TRBJ2-7; D gene unclear. Between the trimmed V and J ends, which lost 1 base and 2 bases, there was a span of 15 bases. The germline V gene has CDR1 SGHTA and CDR2 FQGNSA. The CDR3 loop spans 16 amino acids. CDR3 loop: CASSLGGSSGAYEQYF. The CDR3 coding sequence is TGTGCCAGCAGCTTAGGTGGCTCCTCGGGCGCCTACGAGCAGTACTTC.

The chain uses TRBV11-3 and TRBJ2-7; D call uncertain. The CDR3 length is 13 residues. CDR1 SGHNT and CDR2 YENEEA come from the germline V gene. Trimming shortened V by 5 bases and J by 6 bases, and 14 bases separated the two germline ends. In DNA, the CDR3 is TGTGCCAGCAGCAAAAACTCCATGGCCGAGCAGTACTTC. Protein: CASSKNSMAEQYF.

This sequence joins TRBV11-2 and TRBJ2-5; 7 bases fit TRBD2. CDR1 and CDR2 from the germline V gene are SGHAT and FQNNGV. CDR3 length: 15 amino acids. Trimming at V came to 5 bases and at J to 2 bases, leaving 8 bases not matched to a gene. The CDR3 DNA reads TGTGCCAGCAGCCCAACGGGGGGAGGGCAAGAGACCCAGTACTTC. This translates into CASSPTGGGQETQYF.

The chain has TRBV5-4 and TRBJ1-6; 10 bases are a match to TRBD1. From germline, CDR1 is SGHNT and CDR2 YYREEE (reference sequence). This CDR3 is built from 15 residues. The V segment lost 4 bases and the J segment 12 bases; nucleotides outside the gene matches: 10. This chain's CDR3 is CASSGGDRGYEPLHF. The DNA of the CDR3 is TGTGCCAGCAGCGGAGGGGACAGGGGTTATGAACCCCTCCACTTT.

This clone was counted a few times. The rearrangement joins TRBV2 to TRBJ1-5; tentative D call: TRBD1 (6 bases). The CDR3 runs 13 residues. V was pared by 7 bases and J by 4 bases, with 11 bases between. Germline V gives CDR1 SNHLY, CDR2 FYNNEI. The DNA for the CDR3 is TGTGCCAGCAAGGAGGGGGAGAATCAGCCCCAGCATTTT. It translates to CASKEGENQPQHF. The whole variable domain, remainder taken from reference TRBV2 and TRBJ1-5, is EPEVTQTPSHQVTQMGQEVILRCVPISNHLYFYWYRQILGQKVEFLVSFYNNEISEKSEIFDDQFSVERPDGSNFTLKIRSTKLEDSAMYFCASKEGENQPQHFGDGTRLSIL.

The V gene is TRBV28, the J gene TRBJ2-3, with 10 positions matching TRBD2. In germline, CDR1 is MDHEN, CDR2 SYDVKM. Trimming at V came to 8 bases and at J to 0 bases, leaving 11 bases not matched to a gene. The CDR3 is 17 amino acids. In nucleotides, the CDR3 is TGTGCCAGCCTAACTAGCGGGGAAGACGATAGCACAGATACGCAGTATTTT. This translates into CASLTSGEDDSTDTQYF.

This clone was found many times. This sequence joins TRBV6-5 and TRBJ1-2; D is unresolved. V lost 2 bases, J lost 2 bases, and 3 bases lay in between. Germline-derived CDR1 and CDR2 are MNHEY and SVGAGI. The length of the CDR3 is 12 residues. The CDR3 DNA sequence: TGTGCCAGCAGTTACACCAACTATGGCTACACCTTC. Translation gives CASSYTNYGYTF.

This chain connects TRBV28 to TRBJ1-1; 10 nucleotides line up with TRBD1. The CDR3 has 17 residues. Germline V lookup: CDR1 MDHEN, CDR2 SYDVKM. V was clipped by 6 bases and J by 1 base; unmatched bases: 11. This CDR3 is CASRLPPDRGRNTEAFF. The CDR3 bases are TGTGCCAGCAGACTTCCTCCTGACAGGGGGCGGAACACTGAAGCTTTCTTT.

The CDR3 DNA reads TGTGCCAGCAGCTTCACTGCGGGGCAAGAGACCCAGTACTTC. Protein product: CASSFTAGQETQYF. The chain has TRBV7-2 and TRBJ2-5, with a possible D match to TRBD2 (6 bases). The CDR3 is made up of 14 amino acids. The germline gives CDR1 SGHTA, CDR2 FQGNSA. The V and J ends lost 3 bases and 2 bases respectively, with 10 bases between them.

The V and J genes are TRBV11-2 and TRBJ2-5, with TRBD2 matching over 10 bases. Germline trimming cut 1 base from V and 2 bases from J; bases unmatched to any gene: 4. The CDR3 covers 16 residues. Germline values: CDR1 SGHAT, CDR2 FQNNGV. CDR3 sequence reads: CASSLGPSGGQETQYF. The CDR3 DNA is TGTGCCAGCAGCTTAGGTCCTAGCGGGGGTCAAGAGACCCAGTACTTC. Full variable domain (outside the CDR3, taken from reference TRBV11-2 and TRBJ2-5): EAGVAQSPRYKIIEKRQSVAFWCNPISGHATLYWYQQILGQGPKLLIQFQNNGVVDDSQLPKDRFSAERLKGVDSTLKIQPAKLEDSAVYLCASSLGPSGGQETQYFGPGTRLLVL.

The rearrangement joins TRBV10-3 to TRBJ2-5; TRBD1 matches at 7 bases. J was trimmed by 5 bases and V by 8 bases; bases with no gene match: 8. This CDR3 has 13 residues. Germline assignment: CDR1 ENHRY and CDR2 SYGVKD. For the CDR3, the DNA is TGTGCCATCGGGACAGACCGGCGGGAGACCCAGTACTTC. It translates to CAIGTDRRETQYF.

The chain couples TRBV28 to TRBJ2-7; 8 bases agree with TRBD2. Germline V CDR1 and CDR2: MDHEN, SYDVKM. The CDR3 contains 13 residues. Trimming removed 2 bases from V and 4 bases from J; junction bases left unmatched: 1. CDR3 coding DNA: TGTGCCAGCAGTTTAATAGCGGGGTACGAGCAGTACTTC. Translation: CASSLIAGYEQYF.

This clone was seen once. J is TRBJ1-5 and V is TRBV19, with D unresolved. Germline CDR1 reads LNHDA; CDR2 reads SQIVND (reference sequence). The germline V and J ends were trimmed by 5 bases and 3 bases, with 11 bases remaining between them. The CDR3 length is 14 residues. In nucleotides, the CDR3 is TGTGCCAGTAGTGCCGGACTCTTCAATCAGCCCCAGCATTTT. This sequence encodes CASSAGLFNQPQHF.

CDR3 protein: CASSHFGQGGETQYF. The CDR3 DNA is TGCGCCAGCAGCCACTTCGGACAGGGTGGGGAGACCCAGTACTTC. V gene TRBV4-1 combines with J gene TRBJ2-5; 8 nucleotides match TRBD1. This CDR3 comprises 15 residues. After removal of 3 bases from V and 5 bases from J, the junction contained 8 bases not matched to a gene. The germline gives CDR1 MGHRA, CDR2 YSYEKL.

The chain has TRBV19 and TRBJ1-5, with TRBD1 matching over 8 bases. V shed 7 bases and J 6 bases; nucleotides not matched to a gene: 11. This CDR3 has 15 residues. Germline CDR1 reads LNHDA; CDR2 reads SQIVND (reference sequence). CDR3 coding DNA: TGTGCCAGTAAAACCGGACAGGGTAGAGGTCAGCCCCAGCATTTT. This codes for CASKTGQGRGQPQHF. The full variable domain, in which reference TRBV19 and TRBJ1-5 provide the parts outside the CDR3, is DGGITQSPKYLFRKEGQNVTLSCEQNLNHDAMYWYRQDPGQGLRLIYYSQIVNDFQKGDIAEGYSVSREKKESFPLTVTSAQKNPTAFYLCASKTGQGRGQPQHFGDGTRLSIL.

V usage is TRBV9 and J usage is TRBJ2-3, with 8 bases aligning to TRBD2. This CDR3 contains 13 residues. Trimming removed 7 bases from V and 3 bases from J; junction bases left unmatched: 4. The germline V gene has CDR1 SGDLS and CDR2 YYNGEE. The CDR3, as DNA: TGTGCCAGCCTTCCGGGGGGGACAGATACGCAGTATTTT. This gives the protein CASLPGGTDTQYF.

The chain recombines TRBV6-5 with TRBJ1-1, with D maybe TRBD1 (6 bases). This CDR3 is built from 13 residues. Trimming took off 8 bases at V and 0 bases at J, with 10 bases between the two ends. CDR1 is MNHEY and CDR2 is SVGAGI in the germline V gene. In DNA form, the CDR3 reads TGTGCCAGCCAGGGGTCCATGAACACTGAAGCTTTCTTT. Protein: CASQGSMNTEAFF.

This clone was seen a few times. The chain joins TRBV30 to TRBJ1-1, with TRBD1 identical over 7 bases. CDR3 length equals 16 residues. Germline CDR1 and CDR2: GTSNPN and SVGIG (reference sequence). Germline trimming cut 3 bases from V and 1 base from J; bases unmatched to any gene: 11. CDR3 nucleotide sequence: TGTGCCTGGAGGTTCCCGGGACAGCGCTCGAACACTGAAGCTTTCTTT. It is translated as CAWRFPGQRSNTEAFF.